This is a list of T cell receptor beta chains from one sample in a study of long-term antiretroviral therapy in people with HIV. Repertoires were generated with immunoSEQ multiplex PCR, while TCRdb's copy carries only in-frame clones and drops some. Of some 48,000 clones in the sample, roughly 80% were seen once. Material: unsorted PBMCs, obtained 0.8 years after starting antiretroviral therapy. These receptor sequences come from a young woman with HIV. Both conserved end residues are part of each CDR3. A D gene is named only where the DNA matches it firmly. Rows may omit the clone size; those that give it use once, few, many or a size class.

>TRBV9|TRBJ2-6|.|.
CASSAAGANVLTF
TGTGCCAGCAGCGCGGCTGGGGCCAACGTCCTGACTTTC
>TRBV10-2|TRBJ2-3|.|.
CASSDRGGSTDTQYF
TGCGCCAGCAGTGATAGGGGCGGGAGCACAGATACGCAGTATTTT
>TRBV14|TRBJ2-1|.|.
CATQREQSPNPNEQFF
TGTGCCACGCAACGGGAGCAGTCGCCAAATCCCAATGAGCAGTTCTTC
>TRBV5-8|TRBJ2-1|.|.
CASTNVGLPNEQFF
TGTGCCAGCACAAATGTCGGACTCCCTAATGAGCAGTTCTTC
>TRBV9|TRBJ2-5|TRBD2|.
CASSVGLAGTQETQYF
TGTGCCAGCAGCGTAGGCCTAGCGGGGACCCAAGAGACCCAGTACTTC
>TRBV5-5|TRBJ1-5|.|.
CASSTAIPNQPQHF
TGTGCCTCCTCAACAGCCATACCTAATCAGCCCCAGCATTTT
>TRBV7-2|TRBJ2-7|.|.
CASSQVGGGHYEQYF
TGTGCCAGCAGCCAAGTTGGTGGGGGGCACTACGAGCAGTACTTC
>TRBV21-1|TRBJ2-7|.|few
CASGPGLAGGEQYF
TGTGCCAGCGGCCCGGGACTAGCGGGAGGAGAGCAGTACTTC
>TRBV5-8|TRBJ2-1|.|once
CASSLGVSVGVEQFF
TGTGCCAGCAGCTTGGGCGTTAGCGTAGGGGTTGAGCAGTTCTTC
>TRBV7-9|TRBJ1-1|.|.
CASALGRGEAFF
TGTGCCAGCGCCCTTGGGCGGGGTGAAGCTTTCTTT
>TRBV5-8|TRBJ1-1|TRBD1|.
CASSPRTGGVTEAFF
TGTGCCAGCAGCCCCCGGACAGGGGGTGTCACTGAAGCTTTCTTT
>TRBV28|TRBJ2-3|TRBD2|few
CASSPLAGATSTDTQYF
TGTGCCAGCAGTCCACTAGCGGGGGCAACTAGCACAGATACGCAGTATTTT
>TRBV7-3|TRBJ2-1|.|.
CASSLMTSYEQFF
TGTGCCAGCAGCTTAATGACTAGTTATGAGCAGTTCTTC
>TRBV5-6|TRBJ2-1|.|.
CASSFGAHGLASPNEQFF
TGTGCCAGCAGCTTCGGAGCGCATGGGCTAGCGAGCCCCAATGAGCAGTTCTTC
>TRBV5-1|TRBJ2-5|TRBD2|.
CASSLVGLSGRETQYF
TGCGCCAGCAGCTTGGTTGGTTTGAGCGGGAGAGAGACCCAGTACTTC
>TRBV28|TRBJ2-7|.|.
CASSPGLPRLSYEQYF
TGTGCCAGCAGTCCGGGACTCCCGCGCCTTAGCTACGAGCAGTACTTC
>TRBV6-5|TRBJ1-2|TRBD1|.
CASSYSGGGDEGYTF
TGTGCCAGCAGTTACTCCGGAGGGGGCGACGAAGGCTACACCTTC
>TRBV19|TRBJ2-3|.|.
CASSIELSSTDTQYF
TGTGCCAGTAGTATAGAACTGTCTAGCACAGATACGCAGTATTTT
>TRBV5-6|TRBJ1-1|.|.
CASSLGDIGVIPEAFF
TGTGCCAGCAGCTTGGGGGACATAGGGGTAATCCCTGAAGCTTTCTTT
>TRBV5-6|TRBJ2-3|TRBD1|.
CASSLDGTATDTQYF
TGTGCCAGCAGCTTGGACGGGACAGCCACAGATACGCAGTATTTT
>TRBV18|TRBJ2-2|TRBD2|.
CASSPSLAGNTGELFF
TGTGCCAGCTCACCAAGCCTAGCGGGAAACACCGGGGAGCTGTTTTTT
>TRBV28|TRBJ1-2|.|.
CASSFGQNQVYGYTF
TGTGCCAGCAGTTTCGGACAGAATCAAGTCTATGGCTACACCTTC
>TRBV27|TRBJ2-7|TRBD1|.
CASSLLGTEGNEQYF
TGTGCCAGCAGTTTATTGGGGACAGAAGGGAACGAGCAGTACTTC
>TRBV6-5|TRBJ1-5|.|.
CASRRGDQPQHF
TGTGCCAGCAGAAGGGGGGATCAGCCCCAGCATTTT
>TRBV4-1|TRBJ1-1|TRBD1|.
CASSQDQGAIEAFF
TGCGCCAGCAGCCAAGACCAGGGGGCGATTGAAGCTTTCTTT
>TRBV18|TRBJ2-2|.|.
CASSPSDTMNTGELFF
TGTGCCAGCTCACCGAGTGACACTATGAACACCGGGGAGCTGTTTTTT
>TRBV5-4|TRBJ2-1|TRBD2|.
CASSSREAGTYNEQFF
TGTGCCAGCAGCTCCCGCGAAGCGGGAACCTACAATGAGCAGTTCTTC